This paragraph reports one T cell receptor beta chain. TCRdb's copy holds only in-frame clones and misses some; the assay was immunoSEQ multiplex PCR. The sample records around 92,000 clones, almost 95% being singletons. These data originate in a study of T cell changes during pregnancy in multiple sclerosis. The junction had 8 bases not matched to a gene; V was cut back by 4 bases and J by 0 bases. This CDR3 comprises 17 residues. From germline, CDR1 is MNHNS and CDR2 SASEGT. The V and J genes are TRBV6-1 and TRBJ2-2, with 7 bases fitting TRBD2. This receptor was obtained from a female donor with multiple sclerosis, enrolled in a pregnancy study. Sequenced material: peripheral blood, taken in the third trimester of pregnancy. The CDR3 loop is CASSAGSRGANTGELFF. CDR3 in DNA: TGTGCCAGCAGTGCAGGGTCCCGGGGGGCGAACACCGGGGAGCTGTTTTTT.